A selection of T cell receptor beta chains follows, all from one sample in a study of Ad26.COV2.S vaccination and SARS-CoV-2 variants. Produced via immunoSEQ multiplex PCR; TCRdb's table is partial and in-frame only. The sample includes around 320,000 clones, over 80% of them seen just once. Sequences were derived from peripheral blood, sampled in a trial of Ad26.COV2.S vaccine versus placebo. Source of these receptors: a person between 18 and 65 years old who received the Ad26.COV2.S COVID-19 vaccine or a placebo. Each CDR3 is given with its conserved first and last residue.

J gene	V gene	CDR3 protein
TRBJ2-7	TRBV5-1	CASSSGGPYEQYF
TRBJ1-1	TRBV6-7	CASSYFFRRGVNTEAFF
TRBJ2-7	TRBV5-1	CASSSDLGGYEQYF
TRBJ2-3	TRBV7-3	CASSLTGSYPDTQYF
TRBJ2-5	TRBV18	CASSPVGLETQYF
TRBJ2-7	TRBV6-2/TRBV6-3	CASSPFGLADSYEQYF
TRBJ1-5	TRBV28	CASSLIVRAYSNQPQHF
TRBJ2-4	TRBV7-2	CASRGRGLHKNIQYF
TRBJ2-1	TRBV2	CASRKGRGFRDEQFF
TRBJ1-4	TRBV3-1/TRBV3-2	CASSHEGAANEKLFF
TRBJ1-2	TRBV9	CASSIAIGGYTF
TRBJ2-7	TRBV9	CASSVSPSYEQYF
TRBJ2-5	TRBV7-9	CASSLRGQQETQYF
TRBJ2-5	TRBV5-1	CASSLTTSLPQETQYF
TRBJ2-7	TRBV11-3	CASSLVTGGFGQYF
TRBJ2-6	TRBV29-1	CSVRNSGANVLTF
TRBJ1-6	TRBV12-3/TRBV12-4	CASTDGGSPLHF
TRBJ2-3	TRBV7-9	CASSLPQIVGGDDTQYF
TRBJ1-2	TRBV5-4	CASSGDRGYGYTF
TRBJ2-3	TRBV2	CASTRPSTDTQYF
TRBJ2-6	TRBV24-1	CATSEGSGANVLTF
TRBJ1-4	TRBV29-1	CSVGRSNEEKLFF
TRBJ1-1	TRBV12-3/TRBV12-4	CASSRQGFEAFF
TRBJ2-3	TRBV12-5	CASGLSQSHTQYF
TRBJ1-3	TRBV28	CASSGRNTIYF
TRBJ2-1	TRBV29-1	CSVSGGNEQFF
TRBJ1-2	TRBV24-1	CATSDRFTGEGIYGYTF
TRBJ2-7	TRBV7-9	CASSPPGLAGEQYF
TRBJ1-3	TRBV7-9	CASSRDRVSGNTIYF
TRBJ2-3	TRBV19	CASSMGGGAFTDTQYF
TRBJ2-1	TRBV11-3	CATKQGHEQFF